The clone carrying this TCR beta chain was detected a few times. The assay was immunoSEQ multiplex PCR, and TCRdb's table has in-frame clones only and misses some. Among over 9,500 clones listed, approximately 79% were seen once. The data were obtained in a study of T cells after somatic rescue of genetic block. The V gene lost 5 bases and the J gene lost 5 bases, with 9 bases spanning the gap. The CDR3 covers 11 residues. Germline-derived CDR1 and CDR2 are GTSNPN and SVGIG (reference sequence). Sequencing used peripheral blood mononuclear cells (PBMCs). The source of this sequence is a boy younger than 18. The chain is built from TRBV30 and TRBJ1-1; maybe TRBD1 (6 bases). The CDR3 DNA is TGTGCCTGGGGGGGGCGGACTGAAGCTTTCTTT. Protein product: CAWGGRTEAFF.